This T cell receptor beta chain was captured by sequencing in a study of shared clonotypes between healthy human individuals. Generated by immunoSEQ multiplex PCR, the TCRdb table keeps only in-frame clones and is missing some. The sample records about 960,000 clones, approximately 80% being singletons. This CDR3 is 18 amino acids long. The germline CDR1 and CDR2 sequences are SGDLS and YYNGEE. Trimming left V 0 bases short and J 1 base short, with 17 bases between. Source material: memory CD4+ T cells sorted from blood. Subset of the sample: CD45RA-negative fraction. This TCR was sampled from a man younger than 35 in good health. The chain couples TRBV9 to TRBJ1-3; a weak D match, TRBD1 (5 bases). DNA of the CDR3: TGTGCCAGCAGCGTAGGGATGTTTTGGGGCACTTCTGGAAACACCATATATTTT. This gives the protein CASSVGMFWGTSGNTIYF.